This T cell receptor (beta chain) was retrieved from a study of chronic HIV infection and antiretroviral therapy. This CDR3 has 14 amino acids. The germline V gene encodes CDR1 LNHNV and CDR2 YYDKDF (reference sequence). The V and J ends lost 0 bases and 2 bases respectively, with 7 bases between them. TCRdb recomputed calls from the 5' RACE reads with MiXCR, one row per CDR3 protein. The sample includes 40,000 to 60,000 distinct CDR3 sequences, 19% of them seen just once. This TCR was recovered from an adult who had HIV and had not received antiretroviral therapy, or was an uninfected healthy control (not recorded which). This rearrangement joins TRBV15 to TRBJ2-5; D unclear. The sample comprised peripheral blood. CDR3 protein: CATSRDWQQETQYF. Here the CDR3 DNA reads TGTGCCACCAGCAGAGATTGGCAGCAAGAGACCCAGTACTTC.